These T cell receptor beta chains were read from a single sample in a study of response to subunit inactivated influenza vaccine. MiXCR, applied by TCRdb to the RT-PCR reads, yields one record per CDR3 protein. The table lists 700,000 to 800,000 distinct CDR3 sequences, 15% to 20% of them singletons. Sequenced material: PBMCs from blood, taken about 5 days after vaccination. The source is a man between 50 and 59 years old who received an inactivated influenza vaccine. CDR3s include the opening cysteine and the closing phenylalanine or tryptophan. D genes are given only for firm matches. The size field is filled for only some rows; it gives once, few, many or a size class.

d_gene	abundance	v_gene	len	j_gene	CDR3nt	CDR3aa
NA	NA	TRBV9	15	TRBJ2-3	TGTGCCAGCAGCGTAGAGGGGGCGGGAGCAGATACGCAGTATTTT	CASSVEGAGADTQYF
NA	few	TRBV7-2	14	TRBJ2-5	TGTGCCAGCAGCTTAGTGTCGGGAAAAGAGACCCAGTACTTC	CASSLVSGKETQYF
TRBD2	few	TRBV9	17	TRBJ2-1	TGTGCCAGCAGCGTAGGCGGTAGGGCGGGAGGCCACAATGAGCAGTTCTTC	CASSVGGRAGGHNEQFF
TRBD1	NA	TRBV7-9	15	TRBJ2-5	TGTGCCAGCAGCTTCCCGGAACAGGGGATAAAGACCCAGTACTTC	CASSFPEQGIKTQYF
NA	NA	TRBV11-2	14	TRBJ2-2	TGTGCCAGCAGCTTAGGACATTCTCCCGGGGAGCTGTTTTTT	CASSLGHSPGELFF
TRBD1	few	TRBV20-1	13	TRBJ2-5	TGCAGTGCTAGGACAGGGTTCCAAGAGACCCAGTACTTC	CSARTGFQETQYF
TRBD1	NA	TRBV7-2	15	TRBJ2-3	TGTGCCAGCAGCTTAGTCGGGACAGGGACAGATACGCAGTATTTT	CASSLVGTGTDTQYF
NA	NA	TRBV5-1	15	TRBJ2-7	TGCGCCAGCAGCTTGTACGGGGGTGCCCCCGACGAGCAGTACTTC	CASSLYGGAPDEQYF
NA	NA	TRBV7-2	14	TRBJ2-5	TGTGCCAGCAGCCCGCCCCTAAGCACGGAGACCCAGTACTTC	CASSPPLSTETQYF
NA	NA	TRBV2	13	TRBJ2-5	TGTGCCAGCAATATGGACTTTCAAGAGACCCAGTACTTC	CASNMDFQETQYF
TRBD1	few	TRBV7-9	14	TRBJ2-7	TGTGCCAGCAGCTACGCGGACAGGTCCCACGAGCAGTACTTC	CASSYADRSHEQYF
TRBD2	few	TRBV27	15	TRBJ2-1	TGTGCCAGCAGCCCTACCGGGACTAGGGGAGGCGAGCAGTTCTTC	CASSPTGTRGGEQFF
TRBD2	few	TRBV24-1	15	TRBJ2-5	TGTGCCACCAGTGAACGGGTAGCGGGAGATGAGACCCAGTACTTC	CATSERVAGDETQYF
NA	few	TRBV20-1	13	TRBJ2-1	TGCAGCATAAGGGGTTTAGGCTACAATGAGCAGTTCTTC	CSIRGLGYNEQFF
TRBD1	NA	TRBV7-3	23	TRBJ2-1	TGTGCCAGCAGCTTAACGTTGCCCCGGGACAGGGATCCCCCCGACGCCCCCTCCAATGAGCAGTTCTTC	CASSLTLPRDRDPPDAPSNEQFF
TRBD1	NA	TRBV2	15	TRBJ2-1	TGTGCCAGCAGTGGCCAAGGACAGGGGACCACTGAGCAGTTCTTC	CASSGQGQGTTEQFF
TRBD2	few	TRBV7-2	14	TRBJ2-1	TGTGCCAGCAGCTTACTAGCGGGAGCCAATGAGCAGTTCTTC	CASSLLAGANEQFF
NA	few	TRBV5-6	17	TRBJ2-1	TGTGCCAGCAGCTTTATGGCGGGACAAACTCTCTACAATGAGCAGTTCTTC	CASSFMAGQTLYNEQFF
TRBD1	few	TRBV6-2/TRBV6-3	15	TRBJ1-1	TGTGCCAGCAGTCCTTATACAGGGGATACCACTGAAGCTTTCTTT	CASSPYTGDTTEAFF
NA	few	TRBV5-1	18	TRBJ2-7	TGCGCCAGCAGTCAACCTGGGGACCAATTATCAGTCTCCTACGAGCAGTACTTC	CASSQPGDQLSVSYEQYF
NA	once	TRBV12-3/TRBV12-4	12	TRBJ2-3	TGTGCCAGCAGTTTGCTCACTAGCACGCAGTATTTT	CASSLLTSTQYF
NA	many	TRBV24-1	16	TRBJ2-3	TGTGCCACCAGTGATTCTAGCGCGACTAGCACAGATACGCAGTATTTT	CATSDSSATSTDTQYF